A selection of T cell receptor beta chains follows, all from one sample in a study of cytomegalovirus exposure and HLA in healthy donors. Repertoires were generated with immunoSEQ multiplex PCR, while TCRdb's copy carries only in-frame clones and drops some. The sample gives 72,000 or so clones, about three quarters of which show up once; around 7% is in the top ten. The sample comprised PBMCs. Source of these receptors: a woman in her twenties or thirties in good health and CMV-seropositive. Each CDR3 is given with its conserved first and last residue. The D gene is left open where the match is weak.

>13|TRBV5-1|TRBJ1-1|-
CASSSQGYTEAFF
TGCGCCAGCAGCAGCCAGGGATACACTGAAGCTTTCTTT
>15|TRBV14|TRBJ2-5|TRBD2
CASSQLAGGQETQYF
TGTGCCAGCAGCCAACTAGCGGGAGGCCAAGAGACCCAGTACTTC
>14|TRBV5-6|TRBJ1-2|TRBD1
CASSPTRQGSGYTF
TGTGCCAGCAGCCCCACGAGACAGGGGAGTGGCTACACCTTC
>14|TRBV29-1|TRBJ2-6|-
CSVIGVSGANVLTF
TGCAGCGTTATAGGAGTTTCTGGGGCCAACGTCCTGACTTTC
>13|TRBV7-9|TRBJ2-7|TRBD1
CASQGAPWNKQYF
TGTGCCAGCCAGGGGGCGCCTTGGAATAAGCAGTACTTC
>16|TRBV7-8|TRBJ2-1|TRBD2
CASSSLAGMGYNEQFF
TGTGCCAGCAGCTCCTTAGCGGGAATGGGATACAATGAGCAGTTCTTC
>16|TRBV7-2|TRBJ2-7|TRBD2
CASSQNRLAGVGEQYF
TGTGCCAGCAGCCAAAACCGACTAGCGGGAGTAGGCGAGCAGTACTTC
>16|TRBV15|TRBJ2-2|-
CATSRGRQLNTGELFF
TGTGCCACCAGCAGAGGCAGACAGTTAAACACCGGGGAGCTGTTTTTT
>16|TRBV30|TRBJ2-3|TRBD2
CAWSPGLAGAVDAQYF
TGTGCCTGGAGTCCCGGACTAGCGGGAGCCGTAGATGCGCAGTATTTT
>14|TRBV6-5|TRBJ1-2|TRBD1
CASSYGTGGYGYTF
TGTGCCAGCAGTTACGGGACAGGGGGCTATGGCTACACCTTC
>16|TRBV5-4|TRBJ2-7|TRBD2
CASSPVKGGGRDEQYF
TGTGCCAGCAGCCCCGTAAAGGGCGGGGGACGCGACGAGCAGTACTTC
>15|TRBV7-3|TRBJ2-1|TRBD2
CASSPTSASYNEQFF
TGTGCCAGCAGCCCGACTAGCGCCTCCTACAATGAGCAGTTCTTC
>12|TRBV6-1|TRBJ2-7|TRBD1
CASSGQGYEQYF
TGTGCCAGCAGTGGACAGGGATACGAGCAGTACTTC
>16|TRBV9|TRBJ2-2|TRBD1
CASSVEAGGNTGELFF
TGTGCCAGCAGCGTAGAAGCAGGGGGTAACACCGGGGAGCTGTTTTTT
>17|TRBV6-4|TRBJ2-2|TRBD2
CASSDSWAGVNTGELFF
TGTGCCAGCAGTGACTCCTGGGCGGGAGTCAACACCGGGGAGCTGTTTTTT
>18|TRBV21-1|TRBJ2-6|-
CASSKVRNFYSGANVLTF
TGTGCCAGCAGCAAAGTGAGGAACTTCTACTCTGGGGCCAACGTCCTGACTTTC
>13|TRBV5-6|TRBJ2-1|-
CASSSGTYNEQFF
TGTGCCAGCAGCTCCGGGACCTACAATGAGCAGTTCTTC
>13|TRBV5-1|TRBJ1-1|-
CASSPSSGGRGPF
TGCGCCAGCAGCCCCAGTTCGGGGGGTAGGGGCCCATTT
>14|TRBV30|TRBJ1-4|-
CAWSLGRRNEKLFF
TGTGCCTGGAGTTTGGGGCGAAGGAATGAAAAACTGTTTTTT
>12|TRBV5-8|TRBJ2-5|-
CASSLASGTQYF
TGTGCCAGCAGCTTGGCCTCAGGGACCCAGTACTTC